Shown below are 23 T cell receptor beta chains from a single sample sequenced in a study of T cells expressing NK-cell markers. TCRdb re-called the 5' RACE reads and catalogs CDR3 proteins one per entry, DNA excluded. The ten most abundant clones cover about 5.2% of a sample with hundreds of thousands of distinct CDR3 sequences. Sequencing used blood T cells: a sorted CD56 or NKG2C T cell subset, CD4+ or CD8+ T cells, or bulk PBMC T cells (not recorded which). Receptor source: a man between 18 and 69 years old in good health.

The CDR3 here is CASSLVPPGEGYEQFF. J is TRBJ2-1 and V is TRBV5-1; TCRdb designates TRBD1, a call that cannot be tested without DNA. The V gene's germline CDR1 is SGHRS and CDR2 YFSETQ. CDR3 length equals 16 residues.

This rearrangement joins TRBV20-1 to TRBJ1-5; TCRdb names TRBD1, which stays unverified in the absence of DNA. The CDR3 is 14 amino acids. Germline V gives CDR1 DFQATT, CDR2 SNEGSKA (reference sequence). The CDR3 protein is CSAVSQGGDQPQHF.

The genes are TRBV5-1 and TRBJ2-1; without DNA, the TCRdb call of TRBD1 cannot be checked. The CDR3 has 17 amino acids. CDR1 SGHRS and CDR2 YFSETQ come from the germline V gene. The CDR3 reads CASSLTSGQVNYNEQFF. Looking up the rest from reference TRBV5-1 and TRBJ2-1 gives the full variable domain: KAGVTQTPRYLIKTRGQQVTLSCSPISGHRSVSWYQQTPGQGLQFLFEYFSETQRNKGNFPGRFSGRQFSNSRSEMNVSTLELGDSALYLCASSLTSGQVNYNEQFFGPGTRLTVL.

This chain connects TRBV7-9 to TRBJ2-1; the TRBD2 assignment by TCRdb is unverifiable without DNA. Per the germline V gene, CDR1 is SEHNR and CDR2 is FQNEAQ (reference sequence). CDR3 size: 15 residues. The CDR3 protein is CASRLGTSGDDEQFF.

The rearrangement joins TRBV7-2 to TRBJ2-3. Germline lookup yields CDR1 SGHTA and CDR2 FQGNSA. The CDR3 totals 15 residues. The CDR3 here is CASSYRRTTTDTQYF.

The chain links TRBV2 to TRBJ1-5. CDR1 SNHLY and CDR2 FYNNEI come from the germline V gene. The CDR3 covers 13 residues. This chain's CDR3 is CASSGGEVDNQHF.

The CDR3 loop reads CASSPGTGGIGELFF. This chain joins TRBV7-7 and TRBJ2-2; the D gene TCRdb calls, TRBD1, cannot be checked with no DNA. The CDR3 runs 15 residues. Germline V gives CDR1 SSHAT, CDR2 FNYEAQ (reference sequence).

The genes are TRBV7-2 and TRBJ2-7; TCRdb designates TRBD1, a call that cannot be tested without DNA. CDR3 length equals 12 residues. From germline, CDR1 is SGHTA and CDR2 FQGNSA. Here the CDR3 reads CASSFQGPEQYF.

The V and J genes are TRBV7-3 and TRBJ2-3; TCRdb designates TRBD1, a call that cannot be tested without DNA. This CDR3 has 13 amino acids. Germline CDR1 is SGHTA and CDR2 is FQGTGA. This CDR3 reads CASTTGFTDTQYF. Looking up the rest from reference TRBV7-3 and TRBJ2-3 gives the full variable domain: GAGVSQTPSNKVTEKGKYVELRCDPISGHTALYWYRQSLGQGPEFLIYFQGTGAADDSGLPNDRFFAVRPEGSVSTLKIQRTERGDSAVYLCASTTGFTDTQYFGPGTRLTVL.

The CDR3 here is CASSLVGGAGANVLTF. The chain carries TRBV11-2 and TRBJ2-6; TCRdb picks TRBD1, but there is no DNA to check that call. Germline V CDR1 and CDR2: SGHAT, FQNNGV. The CDR3 covers 16 residues.

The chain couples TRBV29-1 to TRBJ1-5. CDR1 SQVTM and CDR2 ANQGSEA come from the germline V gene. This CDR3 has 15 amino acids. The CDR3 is CSVSFYVDSNQPQHF.

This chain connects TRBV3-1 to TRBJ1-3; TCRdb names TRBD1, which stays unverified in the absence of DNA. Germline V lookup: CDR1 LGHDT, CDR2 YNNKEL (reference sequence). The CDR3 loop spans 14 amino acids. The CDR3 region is CASSPGGGRNTIYF.

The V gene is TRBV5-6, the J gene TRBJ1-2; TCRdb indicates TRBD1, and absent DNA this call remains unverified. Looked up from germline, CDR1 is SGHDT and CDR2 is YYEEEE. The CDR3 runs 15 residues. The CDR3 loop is CASSPGQGVVYGYTF.

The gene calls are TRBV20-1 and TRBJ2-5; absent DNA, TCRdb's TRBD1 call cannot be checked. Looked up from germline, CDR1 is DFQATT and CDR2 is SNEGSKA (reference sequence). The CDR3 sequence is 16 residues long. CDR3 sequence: CSASALGSGGAGAQYF.

CDR3 region: CASRPGQAGMNTEAFF. The chain links TRBV12-3 or TRBV12-4 to TRBJ1-1; TCRdb names TRBD1, which stays unverified in the absence of DNA. This CDR3 has 16 amino acids.

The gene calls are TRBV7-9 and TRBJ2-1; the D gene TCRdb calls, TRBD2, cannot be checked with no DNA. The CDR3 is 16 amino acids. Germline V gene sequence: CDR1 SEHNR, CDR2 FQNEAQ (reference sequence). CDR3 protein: CASSILAGGSYNEQFF. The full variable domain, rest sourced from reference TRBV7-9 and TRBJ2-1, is DTGVSQNPRHKITKRGQNVTFRCDPISEHNRLYWYRQTLGQGPEFLTYFQNEAQLEKSRLLSDRFSAERPKGSFSTLEIQRTEQGDSAMYLCASSILAGGSYNEQFFGPGTRLTVL.

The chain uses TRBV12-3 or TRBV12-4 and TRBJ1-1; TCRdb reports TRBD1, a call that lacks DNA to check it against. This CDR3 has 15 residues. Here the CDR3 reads CASSKHRGPGTEAFF.

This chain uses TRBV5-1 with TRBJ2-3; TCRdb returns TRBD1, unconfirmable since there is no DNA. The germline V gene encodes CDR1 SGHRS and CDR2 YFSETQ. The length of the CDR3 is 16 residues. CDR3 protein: CASSGRQGTSTDTQYF.

CDR3 sequence: CATQGGLYNEQFF. V is TRBV2 and J is TRBJ2-1. The CDR3 sequence is 13 residues long. Germline V lookup: CDR1 SNHLY, CDR2 FYNNEI.

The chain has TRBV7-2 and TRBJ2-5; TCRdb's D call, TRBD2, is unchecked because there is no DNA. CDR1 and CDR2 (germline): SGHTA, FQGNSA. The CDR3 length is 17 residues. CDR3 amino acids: CASSLKRGGLPEETQYF.

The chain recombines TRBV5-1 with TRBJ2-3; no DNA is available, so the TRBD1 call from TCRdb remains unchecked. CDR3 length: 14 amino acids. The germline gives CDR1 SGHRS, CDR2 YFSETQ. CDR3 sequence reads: CASTSSPKDGTQYF.

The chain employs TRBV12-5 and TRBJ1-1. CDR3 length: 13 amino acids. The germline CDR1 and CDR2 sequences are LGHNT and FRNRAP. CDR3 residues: CASVADMNTEAFF. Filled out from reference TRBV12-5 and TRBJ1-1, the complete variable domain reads DARVTQTPRHKVTEMGQEVTMRCQPILGHNTVFWYRQTMMQGLELLAYFRNRAPLDDSGMPKDRFSAEMPDATLATLKIQPSEPRDSAVYFCASVADMNTEAFFGQGTRLTVV.

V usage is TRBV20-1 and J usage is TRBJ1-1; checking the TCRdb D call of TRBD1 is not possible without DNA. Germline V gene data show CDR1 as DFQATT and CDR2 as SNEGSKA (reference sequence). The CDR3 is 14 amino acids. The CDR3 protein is CSARPPGQGLEAFF.